A selection of T cell receptor beta chains follows, all from one sample in a study of blood T cell repertoires in COVID-19. Sequencing was performed with immunoSEQ multiplex PCR; in TCRdb, only in-frame clones are kept and a portion is missing. The sample holds approximately 190,000 clones, 82% seen once. Source material: PBMCs or T cells enriched from blood (not recorded which). These receptors all come from a woman in her sixties with acute COVID-19. CDR3s include the opening cysteine and the closing phenylalanine or tryptophan. D genes are given only for firm matches. Not every row has a clone size; where given, it reads once, few, many or a size class.

>TRBV5-4|TRBD2|TRBJ2-3|-
TGTGCCAGCAGCTTGGTGCGGGGGGCCGAAACAGATACGCAGTATTTT
CASSLVRGAETDTQYF
>TRBV5-1|-|TRBJ2-2|-
TGCGCCAGCAGCCCCCCGCGCGCGAACACCGGGGAGCTGTTTTTT
CASSPPRANTGELFF
>TRBV7-9|TRBD1|TRBJ1-4|-
TGTGCCAGCGGAATAACAGGGGGGTCTGAAAAACTGTTTTTT
CASGITGGSEKLFF
>TRBV3-1/TRBV3-2|-|TRBJ1-2|few
TGTGCCAGCAGCCAAGCGTTCCGGGCCAAGGGAAGAGCGGCTGGCTACACCTTC
CASSQAFRAKGRAAGYTF
>TRBV10-3|-|TRBJ2-2|-
TGTGCCATCAGTGACTCGAACCAACAGAGCACCGGGGAGCTGTTTTTT
CAISDSNQQSTGELFF
>TRBV11-2|-|TRBJ1-2|few
TGTGCCAGCAGCCACGGACTCAACTATGGCTACACCTTC
CASSHGLNYGYTF
>TRBV30|-|TRBJ1-5|-
TGTGCCTGGTCAAACAGGGAAAATCAGCCCCAGCATTTT
CAWSNRENQPQHF
>TRBV4-3|TRBD1|TRBJ2-2|-
TGCGCCAGCAGCCAAAAACAGGGGGCTTGGAACACCGGGGAGCTGTTTTTT
CASSQKQGAWNTGELFF
>TRBV11-3|-|TRBJ2-3|-
TGTGCCAGCAGCTTAGTCGGCAGGGAACCAGATACGCAGTATTTT
CASSLVGREPDTQYF
>TRBV6-6|-|TRBJ2-1|few
TGTGCCAGCAGTCCAACAACGTCTAGCGCGATTAGCAATGAGCAGTTCTTC
CASSPTTSSAISNEQFF
>TRBV3-1/TRBV3-2|TRBD2|TRBJ2-2|-
TGTGCCAGCAGCCTCCCCCGGGGACTAGATACCGGGGAGCTGTTTTTT
CASSLPRGLDTGELFF